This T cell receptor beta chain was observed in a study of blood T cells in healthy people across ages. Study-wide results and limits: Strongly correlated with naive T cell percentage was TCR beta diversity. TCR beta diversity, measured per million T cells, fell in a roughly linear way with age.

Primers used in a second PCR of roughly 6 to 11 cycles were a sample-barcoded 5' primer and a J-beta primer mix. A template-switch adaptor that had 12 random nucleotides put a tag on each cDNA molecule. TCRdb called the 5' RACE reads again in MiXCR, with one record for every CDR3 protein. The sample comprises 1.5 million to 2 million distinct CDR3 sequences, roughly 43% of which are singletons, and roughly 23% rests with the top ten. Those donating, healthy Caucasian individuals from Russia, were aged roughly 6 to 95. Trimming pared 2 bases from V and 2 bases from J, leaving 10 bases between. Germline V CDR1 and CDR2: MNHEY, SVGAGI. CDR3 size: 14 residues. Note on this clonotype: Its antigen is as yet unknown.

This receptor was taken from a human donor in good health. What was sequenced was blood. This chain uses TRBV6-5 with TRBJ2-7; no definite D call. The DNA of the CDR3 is TGTGCCAGCAGTTACGGGCCAGCGACCTACGAGCAGTACTTC. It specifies CASSYGPATYEQYF.